This T cell receptor beta chain stems from a study of pediatric ulcerative colitis. The study, taken as a whole, reports: Ulcerative colitis patients shared more blood-rectal clones than controls. Clonal expansions reduced rectal repertoire diversity in acute severe colitis. No controls had the two rectal clonotypes shared by ulcerative colitis patients.

A word on this clone: The antigen remains unidentified.

The V end was cut by 0 bases, the J end by 0 bases, with 13 bases between. The CDR3 is 17 residues long. Germline CDR1 and CDR2: WNHNN and SYGVQD (reference sequence). Controls: normal colonoscopy findings, no IBD within the following year. Generated by immunoSEQ multiplex PCR, the TCRdb table keeps only in-frame clones and is missing some. The table lists under 70,000 clones, 80% to 90% of them singletons. The source is a boy under 18 who was a control in a study of pediatric ulcerative colitis. The rearrangement uses TRBV10-1 and TRBJ2-3; tentatively, D is TRBD1 (7 bases). The sample taken for sequencing was blood. CDR3 coding DNA: TGCGCCAGCAGTGAGTCGAAACAGGGGACTAGCACAGATACGCAGTATTTT. Its translation is CASSESKQGTSTDTQYF.